Reported below is one T cell receptor (beta chain). This sample is drawn from a study of shared clonotypes between healthy human individuals. Assay: immunoSEQ multiplex PCR; the TCRdb copy retains only in-frame clones and omits some. The data show roughly 2.1 million clones, under 95% seen once. The naive CD8 fraction comprised CD45RO-negative cells positively selected for CCR7 and excluded terminally differentiated effector memory CD45RA+ cells. Trimming pared 3 bases from V and 0 bases from J, leaving 11 bases between. Germline values: CDR1 SGHVS, CDR2 FQNEAQ. The CDR3 runs 15 residues. The chain couples TRBV7-8 to TRBJ1-1; D call uncertain. What was sequenced was naive CD8+ T cells from PBMCs. The receptor comes from a man younger than 30 in good health. Some clones in this sample may be carry-over from other donors' samples. The CDR3 DNA reads as TGTGCCAGCAGCTTTCTGACGGGAATGAACACTGAAGCTTTCTTT. Its protein is CASSFLTGMNTEAFF.